Listed below are T cell receptor beta chains from one sample, sequenced in a study of T cell responses to AZD1222 COVID-19 vaccine. TCRdb's copy holds only in-frame clones and misses some; the assay was immunoSEQ multiplex PCR. The repertoire holds about 150,000 clones, with around 92% as singletons. The sample in question was peripheral blood, obtained on day 0 of AZD1222 vaccination. These receptors came from an adult in good health. Each CDR3 is given with its conserved first and last residue. D genes are given only for firm matches. The listing skips clone size in some rows; elsewhere it reads once, few, many or a size class.

J gene	D gene	clone size	V gene	CDR3 protein	CDR3 DNA
TRBJ1-6	.	.	TRBV5-6	CASSLAVTDTSSSPLHF	TGTGCCAGCAGCTTGGCAGTAACAGACACCTCGAGTTCACCCCTCCACTTT
TRBJ2-1	.	.	TRBV2	CALLIPPGWQFF	TGTGCCCTTCTCATCCCTCCGGGATGGCAGTTCTTC
TRBJ2-7	.	.	TRBV6-5	CASSLHGRLYF	TGTGCCAGCAGTTTACACGGTCGGCTGTACTTC
TRBJ2-3	.	.	TRBV6-4	CASSDRVRDTDTQYF	TGTGCCAGCAGTGACAGGGTGAGGGACACAGATACGCAGTATTTT
TRBJ2-1	.	.	TRBV3-1/TRBV3-2	CASSRGTYNEQFF	TGTGCCAGCAGCCGGGGGACCTACAATGAGCAGTTCTTC
TRBJ1-1	TRBD1	.	TRBV7-8	CASSFVAGGKAEAFF	TGTGCCAGCAGCTTTGTGGCAGGGGGCAAGGCTGAAGCTTTCTTT
TRBJ2-1	.	.	TRBV27	CASSTPARWRNNEQFF	TGTGCCAGCAGTACTCCGGCCCGTTGGCGAAACAATGAGCAGTTCTTC
TRBJ1-3	.	once	TRBV7-3	CASSSPGGNTIYF	TGTGCCAGCAGCTCCCCCGGTGGAAACACCATATATTTT
TRBJ1-1	.	few	TRBV7-2	CASSFGRREAFF	TGTGCCAGCAGCTTCGGTCGACGTGAAGCTTTCTTT
TRBJ1-5	.	.	TRBV7-6	CASSPIPKGFGNQPQHF	TGTGCCAGCAGCCCCATTCCTAAAGGGTTTGGCAATCAGCCCCAGCATTTT
TRBJ2-3	.	.	TRBV2	CASGEGEFADTQYF	TGTGCCAGTGGTGAGGGGGAATTTGCAGATACGCAGTATTTT
TRBJ1-4	.	.	TRBV20-1	CSAGEKLFF	TGCAGTGCCGGCGAAAAACTGTTTTTT
TRBJ2-3	.	.	TRBV29-1	CSGLSGTGSTDTQYF	TGCAGCGGACTATCCGGGACGGGAAGCACAGATACGCAGTATTTT
TRBJ2-7	TRBD1	.	TRBV27	CASSAGTGGYEQYF	TGTGCCAGCAGTGCCGGGACAGGGGGGTACGAGCAGTACTTC
TRBJ1-2	.	once	TRBV19	CASSMVAGGYTF	TGTGCCAGTAGTATGGTGGCAGGGGGCTACACCTTC
TRBJ2-3	.	.	TRBV5-4	CASSLWMDGTHSSTDTQYF	TGTGCCAGCAGCTTATGGATGGATGGGACTCACTCTAGCACAGATACGCAGTATTTT
TRBJ2-3	.	.	TRBV24-1	CATSDLQDPTGDTQYF	TGTGCCACCAGTGATTTGCAGGACCCAACGGGAGATACGCAGTATTTT
TRBJ1-1	.	.	TRBV5-1	CASSDVTLQGGTEAFF	TGCGCCAGCAGCGACGTAACCTTACAGGGAGGCACTGAAGCTTTCTTT
TRBJ2-6	TRBD1	.	TRBV29-1	CSVGGTGSGANVLTF	TGCAGCGTCGGTGGGACAGGCTCTGGGGCCAACGTCCTGACTTTC
TRBJ1-1	TRBD1	.	TRBV29-1	CSVAGGRKTEAFF	TGCAGCGTGGCAGGGGGTCGAAAGACTGAAGCTTTCTTT
TRBJ2-7	.	.	TRBV4-1	CASSQAGGQGLPGDEQYF	TGCGCCAGCAGCCAAGCCGGGGGGCAGGGGTTACCCGGGGACGAGCAGTACTTC
TRBJ2-7	.	.	TRBV10-3	CAISGLGGSYEQYF	TGTGCCATCAGTGGACTAGGAGGCTCCTACGAGCAGTACTTC
TRBJ2-5	.	.	TRBV7-8	CASSLGIRRVFQETQYF	TGTGCCAGCAGCCTCGGGATCAGAAGGGTTTTCCAAGAGACCCAGTACTTC
TRBJ2-7	.	.	TRBV5-1	CASSLAAGERYEQYF	TGCGCCAGCAGCTTGGCAGCAGGGGAACGCTACGAGCAGTACTTC
TRBJ1-2	TRBD1	.	TRBV28	CASSSPGTANYGYTF	TGTGCCAGCAGTTCCCCCGGGACAGCTAACTATGGCTACACCTTC
TRBJ1-5	.	many	TRBV24-1	CATSVALGDQPQHF	TGTGCCACCAGTGTCGCTCTAGGGGATCAGCCCCAGCATTTT
TRBJ2-7	.	.	TRBV25-1	CASSDRRGIYEQYF	TGTGCCAGCAGTGATCGGAGGGGTATCTACGAGCAGTACTTC
TRBJ2-7	.	.	TRBV28	CASSFPKGEQYF	TGTGCCAGCAGTTTTCCGAAGGGGGAGCAGTACTTC
TRBJ1-5	.	.	TRBV7-2	CASSSSGDNQPQHF	TGTGCCAGCAGCTCATCAGGGGACAATCAGCCCCAGCATTTT
TRBJ2-7	.	.	TRBV7-2	CASSLAMNNYEQYF	TGTGCCAGCAGCTTAGCGATGAACAACTACGAGCAGTACTTC
TRBJ1-1	.	.	TRBV6-1	CASSEGALNTEAFF	TGTGCCAGCAGTGAGGGGGCTCTGAACACTGAAGCTTTCTTT
TRBJ1-1	TRBD1	.	TRBV12-3/TRBV12-4	CASKGQGLAEAFF	TGTGCCAGCAAAGGACAGGGACTCGCTGAAGCTTTCTTT
TRBJ2-7	.	.	TRBV6-6	CASSYTGSSTYEQYF	TGTGCCAGCAGTTACACCGGGTCCTCAACCTACGAGCAGTACTTC
TRBJ1-1	.	.	TRBV6-5	CASSYRGQPNTEAFF	TGTGCCAGCAGTTACCGTGGACAGCCGAACACTGAAGCTTTCTTT
TRBJ2-1	.	.	TRBV2	CASSEWSRANEQFF	TGTGCCAGCAGTGAATGGTCCAGGGCCAATGAGCAGTTCTTC
TRBJ1-5	.	once	TRBV28	CASSLWREGNQPQHF	TGTGCCAGCAGTTTATGGAGGGAAGGCAATCAGCCCCAGCATTTT
TRBJ1-5	TRBD1	.	TRBV4-1	CASSQDGTASNQPQHF	TGCGCCAGCAGCCAAGATGGGACAGCTAGCAATCAGCCCCAGCATTTT
TRBJ1-4	.	.	TRBV4-2	CASSQNNVGGGEKLFF	TGTGCCAGCAGCCAAAACAACGTAGGGGGGGGTGAAAAACTGTTTTTT
TRBJ2-7	TRBD2	.	TRBV6-5	CASSYGRANEGEQYF	TGTGCCAGCAGTTACGGGAGGGCGAATGAGGGCGAGCAGTACTTC
TRBJ2-7	.	.	TRBV7-7	CASSLAQGYEQYF	TGTGCTAGCAGCTTAGCCCAAGGATACGAGCAGTACTTC
TRBJ2-7	.	.	TRBV30	CAWSAPPSSYEQYF	TGTGCCTGGAGTGCCCCCCCCAGCTCCTACGAGCAGTACTTC
TRBJ2-2	.	.	TRBV19	CASTEGGQRGYSGELFF	TGTGCCAGTACCGAAGGGGGCCAGCGGGGATACTCCGGGGAGCTGTTTTTT
TRBJ2-1	TRBD1	.	TRBV9	CASSNGQGYEQFF	TGTGCCAGCAGCAACGGACAGGGGTACGAACAGTTCTTC
TRBJ2-2	.	.	TRBV14	CASSQGASKTGELFF	TGTGCCAGCAGCCAAGGGGCTAGCAAGACCGGGGAGCTGTTTTTT
TRBJ1-1	.	once	TRBV15	CATSRAPVGTEAFF	TGTGCCACCAGCAGAGCGCCCGTTGGCACTGAAGCTTTCTTT
TRBJ1-6	.	.	TRBV5-1	CASSLRPNSPLHF	TGCGCCAGCAGCCTTAGACCAAATTCACCCCTCCACTTT
TRBJ1-6	.	.	TRBV4-2	CASSQAPRKSYNSPLHF	TGTGCCAGCAGCCAAGCCCCAAGGAAATCCTATAATTCACCCCTCCACTTT